Below, 14 T cell receptor beta chains from the same sample are listed, as sequenced in a study of T cells in Graves' hyperthyroidism and ophthalmopathy. Researchers amplified the TCR beta CDR3 regions from RNA transcripts. A set of HTBI primers served as the primers for a first-round RT-PCR of the TCR CDR3. TCRdb re-derived calls from the multiplex PCR reads in MiXCR, one entry per CDR3 protein. Among some 300,000 distinct CDR3 sequences, around 20% were seen once, and the ten largest hold approximately 35%. Sequencing used blood. Receptor source: a man over 45 with Graves' ophthalmopathy.

The chain recombines TRBV19 with TRBJ2-2, with D hard to call. This CDR3 is 14 amino acids long. V was shortened by 6 bases and J by 4 bases, with 12 bases between the two germline ends. Germline assignment: CDR1 LNHDA and CDR2 SQIVND (reference sequence). The CDR3 spells CASSGPTSTGELFF. The DNA of the CDR3 is TGTGCCAGTAGCGGGCCCACCAGCACCGGGGAGCTGTTTTTT.

This clonotype has just a few counts. No conserved phenylalanine or tryptophan ends this CDR3, so it is likely a read error. J is TRBJ1-1 and V is TRBV28; D gene uncertain. V was clipped by 5 bases and J by 3 bases, with 10 bases between them. The V gene's germline CDR1 is MDHEN and CDR2 SYDVKM. The CDR3 totals 13 residues. The CDR3 bases are TGTGCCAGCAGTCCTGCGAAGTACACTGAAGCTTTCCTT. This sequence encodes CASSPAKYTEAFL.

The chain combines TRBV29-1 with TRBJ1-4; no definite D call. The V and J ends lost 6 bases and 7 bases respectively, with 15 bases between them. This CDR3 has 13 residues. CDR1 SQVTM and CDR2 ANQGSEA come from the germline V gene. The CDR3 is CSVLRPDREKLFF. The CDR3 DNA reads TGCAGCGTCTTAAGACCCGATCGTGAAAAACTGTTTTTT.

This clonotype was counted many times. J is TRBJ1-5 and V is TRBV12-3 or TRBV12-4; TRBD1 aligns across 8 bases. The CDR3 length is 12 residues. The trim removed 5 bases at V and 9 bases at J, leaving 3 bases unmatched. CDR3 sequence: CASSPDRGPQHF. DNA of the CDR3: TGTGCCAGCAGTCCCGACAGGGGGCCCCAGCATTTT.

This clonotype was counted only a few times. The chain carries TRBV19 and TRBJ2-5; TRBD2 agrees at 9 bases. V was clipped by 3 bases and J by 1 base; unmatched bases: 6. The germline gives CDR1 LNHDA, CDR2 SQIVND (reference sequence). The CDR3 consists of 16 residues. The CDR3 is CASSMELAGLQETQYF. CDR3 bases: TGTGCCAGTAGTATGGAACTAGCGGGCCTCCAAGAGACCCAGTACTTC.

There are many counts of this clonotype. The CDR3 reads CASSSGESYEQYF. In DNA form, the CDR3 reads TGTGCCAGCAGTTCAGGCGAGAGCTACGAGCAGTACTTC. The chain is built from TRBV6-1 and TRBJ2-7; D call uncertain. The CDR3 is 13 residues long. The V gene lost 5 bases and the J gene lost 3 bases, with 11 bases spanning the gap. In germline, CDR1 is MNHNS, CDR2 SASEGT.

This clonotype was observed many times. This chain's CDR3 is CASSPTGTYEQYF. CDR3 nucleotides: TGTGCCAGCTCACCAACAGGGACCTACGAGCAGTACTTC. V gene TRBV18 combines with J gene TRBJ2-7, with D maybe TRBD1 (6 bases). CDR3 length: 13 amino acids. CDR1 and CDR2 from the germline V gene are KGHSH and LQKENI. V shed 2 bases and J shed 2 bases, with 7 bases lying between them.

The table lists this clonotype with many counts. The chain joins TRBV20-1 to TRBJ1-1; weak D call: TRBD1 (6 bases). This CDR3 is built from 15 residues. The germline V gene has CDR1 DFQATT and CDR2 SNEGSKA (reference sequence). The germline V and J ends were trimmed by 6 bases and 0 bases, with 17 bases remaining between them. CDR3 bases: TGCAGTGCAGGGGGGGGGGGTCAGTTGAACACTGAAGCTTTCTTT. It specifies CSAGGGGQLNTEAFF.

The genes are TRBV29-1 and TRBJ2-5; no clear D. This CDR3 spans 14 amino acids. The V end was cut by 0 bases, the J end by 9 bases, with 17 bases between. Per the germline V gene, CDR1 is SQVTM and CDR2 is ANQGSEA. The CDR3 region is CSVEDLNGPSAQYF. In nucleotides, the CDR3 is TGCAGCGTTGAAGATCTTAATGGCCCCTCGGCCCAGTACTTC.

About this clonotype: Being one base from a much bigger clone, this may be a read error. This sequence joins TRBV6-1 and TRBJ2-1, with D unresolved. The CDR3 loop spans 14 amino acids. The germline V gene has CDR1 MNHNS and CDR2 SASEGT. The CDR3 loop reads CANSSSPRHYEQFF. In DNA form, the CDR3 reads TGTGCCAACAGTTCCAGCCCACGGCACTATGAGCAGTTCTTC.

Ten or more counts support this clonotype. J is TRBJ2-7 and V is TRBV7-3; tentatively, D is TRBD1 or TRBD2 (5 bases each). The length of the CDR3 is 15 residues. V lost 5 bases to trimming and J lost 2 bases, with 16 bases between them. The germline V gene encodes CDR1 SGHTA and CDR2 FQGTGA. DNA of the CDR3: TGTGCCAGCAGCCCCCGGGGCGGTGGTCCCTACGAGCAGTACTTC. Protein sequence: CASSPRGGGPYEQYF.

This clonotype was seen ten or more times. This chain connects TRBV13 to TRBJ2-7, with a possible D match to TRBD2 (5 bases). V gave up 5 bases and J gave up 8 bases, with 19 bases separating them. This CDR3 region has 14 residues. CDR1 PRHDT and CDR2 FYEKMQ come from the germline V gene (reference sequence). The CDR3 sequence: CASSTSDSAWQQYF. CDR3 bases: TGTGCCAGCAGCACTTCGGACTCCGCCTGGCAGCAGTACTTC.

This clonotype was counted a few times. The V and J genes are TRBV3-1 and TRBJ1-3, with D possibly being TRBD1 (6 bases). Germline CDR1 and CDR2: LGHDT and YNNKEL (reference sequence). The CDR3 contains 17 residues. V lost 2 bases, J lost 3 bases, and 17 bases lay in between. The CDR3 here is CASSQNLQGGFGNTIYF. In DNA, the CDR3 is TGTGCCAGCAGCCAAAATTTACAGGGTGGCTTTGGAAACACCATATATTTT.

The chain links TRBV7-2 to TRBJ2-3, with D possibly called TRBD1 or TRBD2 (5 bases each). Trimming took 5 bases from V and 5 from J, leaving 20 bases between them. Germline V gene lookup returns CDR1 SGHTA and CDR2 FQGNSA. CDR3 size: 16 residues. The CDR3 here is CASSDRDPVWGDTQYF. The CDR3 DNA is TGTGCCAGCAGCGACCGGGACCCAGTTTGGGGAGATACGCAGTATTTT.